One sample yielded the 14 T cell receptor beta chains listed below, sequenced in a study of T cells in localized non-small cell lung cancer. Assay used: immunoSEQ multiplex PCR; TCRdb lists only in-frame clones, some missing. Of approximately 32,000 clones listed, over 75% were seen once; the top ten hold around 15%. This specimen was peripheral blood, taken before any cancer treatment. Receptor source: a male donor older than 55 with stage III squamous cell lung carcinoma.

This clone was detected once. The chain recombines TRBV7-2 with TRBJ2-1, with 7 bases fitting TRBD2. The CDR3 runs 16 residues. With V trimmed by 4 bases and J by 5 bases, 11 bases remained unmatched. From germline, CDR1 is SGHTA and CDR2 FQGNSA. Here the CDR3 reads CASSSSLAALNNEQFF. The CDR3 coding sequence is TGTGCCAGCAGCTCCAGTCTAGCGGCCCTAAACAATGAGCAGTTCTTC. The whole variable domain, filled in from reference TRBV7-2 and TRBJ2-1, reads GAGVSQSPSNKVTEKGKDVELRCDPISGHTALYWYRQSLGQGLEFLIYFQGNSAPDKSGLPSDRFSAERTGGSVSTLTIQRTQQEDSAVYLCASSSSLAALNNEQFFGPGTRLTVL.

The V call is TRBV7-8, the J call TRBJ2-7; D remains unclear. The germline CDR1 and CDR2 sequences are SGHVS and FQNEAQ. The germline V and J ends were trimmed by 1 base and 6 bases, with 10 bases remaining between them. This CDR3 has 13 residues. CDR3 in DNA: TGTGCCAGCAGCTTAGGTCTGGGCGTCGAGCAGTACTTC. Its translation is CASSLGLGVEQYF.

This clone was counted between two and nine times. This likely came from a read error, as a far larger clone is one base away. The same CDR3 arises from other DNA sequences in this sample as well. The gene calls are TRBV30 and TRBJ1-3; D uncertain. Trimming took off 1 base at V and 0 bases at J, with 4 bases between the two ends. CDR1 is GTSNPN, CDR2 SVGIG, per germline (reference sequence). The CDR3 contains 13 residues. In DNA, the CDR3 is TGTGCCTGGAGTGGGAGCTCTGGAAACACCATATATTTT. Translated: CAWSGSSGNTIYF.

The chain has TRBV10-3 and TRBJ1-1; possible D gene TRBD1, 5 bases. V dropped 6 bases and J dropped 6 bases, with 17 bases sitting between them. Germline V gives CDR1 ENHRY, CDR2 SYGVKD. The CDR3 length is 14 residues. CDR3 in DNA: TGTGCCATCAGGCCCGGGGGGAGCATCCCTGAAGCTTTCTTT. Translated: CAIRPGGSIPEAFF.

The V and J genes are TRBV5-4 and TRBJ1-2, with no clear D. CDR1 and CDR2 from the germline V gene are SGHNT and YYREEE (reference sequence). The CDR3 runs 16 residues. The ends were cut back, 0 bases at V and 0 bases at J, with 12 bases in the middle. CDR3 loop: CASSLGWTSANYGYTF. The CDR3 DNA reads as TGTGCCAGCAGCTTGGGATGGACCTCTGCTAACTATGGCTACACCTTC.

This clone showed up just a few times. This chain joins TRBV5-1 and TRBJ2-6; D remains unclear. Germline CDR1 and CDR2: SGHRS and YFSETQ. The germline V and J ends were trimmed by 0 bases and 4 bases, with 5 bases remaining between them. The CDR3 spans 14 residues. CDR3 sequence (DNA): TGCGCCAGCAGCTTGGACCCCGGGGCCAACGTCCTGACTTTC. Translating it yields CASSLDPGANVLTF.

The chain employs TRBV27 and TRBJ2-2; D possibly uses TRBD1 or TRBD2 (5 bases each). The CDR3 runs 14 residues. Germline lookup yields CDR1 MNHEY and CDR2 SMNVEV (reference sequence). Trimming took off 0 bases at V and 5 bases at J, with 7 bases between the two ends. This CDR3 is CASSLSWGTGELFF. CDR3 sequence (DNA): TGTGCCAGCAGTTTATCTTGGGGGACCGGGGAGCTGTTTTTT.

The genes are TRBV30 and TRBJ2-7, with 11 bases identical to TRBD2. The ends lost 0 bases at V and 9 bases at J; junction bases unmatched: 4. Germline assignment: CDR1 GTSNPN and CDR2 SVGIG (reference sequence). CDR3 length: 13 residues. In DNA, the CDR3 is TGTGCCTGGAGTGTACTAGCGGGGGCCTCGCAGTACTTC. This codes for CAWSVLAGASQYF.

A note on this clone: One end of the junction fails to match germline, which may point to a read error. DNA of the CDR3: TGTGCCTGGGGACAGGGACCGAGCACTGAAGCCCTCTTT. Translated, it gives CAWGQGPSTEALF. The V call is TRBV30, the J call TRBJ1-1; the match to TRBD1 covers 8 bases. Germline CDR1 is GTSNPN and CDR2 is SVGIG (reference sequence). The CDR3 runs 13 residues.

The rearrangement uses TRBV5-6 and TRBJ1-2, with a tentative D call TRBD1 (5 bases). V gave up 2 bases and J gave up 6 bases, with 11 bases separating them. Germline V gene sequence: CDR1 SGHDT, CDR2 YYEEEE. The CDR3 extends over 13 amino acids. CDR3 sequence (DNA): TGTGCCAGCAGCTTAGGAGGGGTGGATGGCTACACCTTC. Protein product: CASSLGGVDGYTF.

The rearrangement joins TRBV6-6 to TRBJ1-1, with a possible D match to TRBD1 (5 bases). V was cut by 4 bases and J by 1 base, with 7 bases left in between. Germline values: CDR1 MNHNY, CDR2 SVGAGI (reference sequence). This CDR3 spans 13 amino acids. Here the CDR3 reads CASSSQGNTEAFF. CDR3 DNA sequence: TGTGCCAGCAGTTCCCAGGGGAACACTGAAGCTTTCTTT.

The J gene is TRBJ2-7, the V gene TRBV15; a weak D match, TRBD1 (5 bases). This CDR3 has 16 residues. Germline values: CDR1 LNHNV, CDR2 YYDKDF (reference sequence). Trimming took off 0 bases at V and 5 bases at J, with 17 bases between the two ends. The CDR3 DNA sequence: TGTGCCACCAGCAGAGATAGGTCGGCAGGGTGGCACGAGCAGTACTTC. Its protein product is CATSRDRSAGWHEQYF.

The chain links TRBV30 to TRBJ1-3, with 8 nucleotides matching TRBD1. CDR3 length: 16 residues. Germline CDR1 GTSNPN, CDR2 SVGIG (reference sequence). Germline trimming cut 2 bases from V and 3 bases from J; bases unmatched to any gene: 9. CDR3 sequence: CAWSSRTGRFGNTIYF. As DNA, the CDR3 is TGTGCCTGGAGTTCGAGGACAGGGAGGTTTGGAAACACCATATATTTT.

The chain has TRBV5-1 and TRBJ1-2; possibly TRBD1 for D (6 bases). Trimming took 5 bases from V and 3 from J, leaving 11 bases between them. The CDR3 length is 13 residues. The germline CDR1 and CDR2 sequences are SGHRS and YFSETQ. Written as DNA, the CDR3 is TGCGCCAGCAGTGGACAGACACACTATGGCTACACCTTC. Protein sequence: CASSGQTHYGYTF.